Below, one TCR beta chain is given with its context. These data are taken from a study of blood T cell repertoires in COVID-19. Study context: Acute and convalescent COVID-19 samples came from the United States, Italy and Spain. T cells, B-cell-depleted T cells, or PBMCs provided the cDNA or gDNA that served as material.

Germline-derived CDR1 and CDR2 are SGHDT and YYEEEE. The J segment lost 4 bases and the V segment lost 3 bases, leaving 3 bases of the junction unmatched. This CDR3 contains 14 residues. Authors' methods: How many nucleated cells were present was estimated from reference gene primer amplification. Here immunoSEQ multiplex PCR was the method, and the copy in TCRdb shows in-frame clones only, minus some. V and J calls and clone size come straight from that table; D and trimming were deduced from the DNA. The repertoire holds some 60,000 clones, with over 70% as singletons. This TCR was sampled from a woman between 45 and 60 years old with active or convalescent COVID-19. The V call is TRBV5-6, the J call TRBJ2-3, with 9 nucleotides matching TRBD1. Sequences were obtained from peripheral blood. CDR3 in DNA: TGTGCCAGCAGCTGGGGACAGGGTTCAGATACGCAGTATTTT. It translates to CASSWGQGSDTQYF.